This T cell receptor (beta chain) stems from a study of OX40 agonist ivuxolimab in advanced cancers. For the study at large: Treatment of patients was with ivuxolimab, an agonistic anti-OX40 (CD134) antibody. A mean age of around 66 years, range roughly 20 to 90, was recorded, and under 85% were male. Study observations and caveats: Within 6 weeks, CD4+ and CD8+ blood T cells expanded clonally at 0.1 to 3.0 mg/kg.

Generated by immunoSEQ multiplex PCR, the TCRdb table keeps only in-frame clones and is missing some. The sample lists 81,000 or so clones, more than 75% occurring once. The CDR3 spans 14 residues. V lost 3 bases, J lost 7 bases, and 15 bases lay in between. Germline lookup yields CDR1 MRHNA and CDR2 SNTAGT. Regarding this clone: The target antigen is unknown.

V is TRBV6-4 and J is TRBJ1-1; tentatively, D is TRBD1 (6 bases). The specimen comprised CD4+ or CD8+ T cells sorted from blood, sampled in a trial of the OX40 agonist ivuxolimab. The TCR sequence derives from an adult with an advanced solid tumor such as melanoma, head and neck, liver or kidney cancer. CDR3 sequence: CASSEEGGIGEAFF. In DNA, the CDR3 is TGTGCCAGCAGTGAGGAGGGGGGGATTGGTGAAGCTTTCTTT.